A selection of T cell receptor beta chains follows, all from one sample in a study of T cell responses to AZD1222 COVID-19 vaccine. Using immunoSEQ multiplex PCR, the repertoire was profiled, and TCRdb retains in-frame clones only, with some absent. The data contain about 82,000 clones, 83% of them seen just once; the ten biggest clones take up roughly 1.3%. The sequences come from peripheral blood, collected 28 days after the second AZD1222 dose. These TCRs come from an adult who received the AZD1222 COVID-19 vaccine. Each CDR3 is given with its conserved first and last residue. D genes are given only for firm matches. Clone size is shown for a subset of rows, as once, few, many or a class of expanded clone.

CDR3 length	V gene	clone size	D gene	J gene	CDR3 DNA	CDR3 protein
15	TRBV19	-	-	TRBJ2-7	TGTGCCAGTAGTTTTAACAGGGATGTCGCCTACGAGCAGTACTTC	CASSFNRDVAYEQYF
22	TRBV28	-	TRBD2	TRBJ2-1	TGTGCCAGCAGTTTAACGGGGAGACTAGCGGGAGGCCCAATGGGCTCCTACAATGAGCAGTTCTTC	CASSLTGRLAGGPMGSYNEQFF
15	TRBV27	-	-	TRBJ1-5	TGTGCCAGCAGGCCCCAACAGGGAATTAATCAGCCCCAGCATTTT	CASRPQQGINQPQHF
15	TRBV28	-	-	TRBJ1-2	TGTGCCAGCAGTTCCACCAGACACTCTAACTATGGCTACACCTTC	CASSSTRHSNYGYTF
17	TRBV4-3	-	-	TRBJ1-3	TGCGCCAGCAGCCAAGAAGTGGCACTAGACTCTGGAAACACCATATATTTT	CASSQEVALDSGNTIYF
15	TRBV6-5	few	-	TRBJ1-2	TGTGCCGCTGCGGCGGGGGGAAACTTCAACTATGGCTACACCTTC	CAAAAGGNFNYGYTF
9	TRBV20-1	-	TRBD2	TRBJ2-7	TGCAGTTCAGAGCGGGAGGGCTTCTTC	CSSEREGFF
18	TRBV4-1	-	TRBD2	TRBJ2-1	TGCGCCAGCAGCCAAGATCGGGCGGGAGGGAGCTCCTACAATGAGCAGTTCTTC	CASSQDRAGGSSYNEQFF
15	TRBV2	-	-	TRBJ1-1	TGTGCCAGCAGGTCCCAGGGTTTTGGAAACACTGAAGCTTTCTTT	CASRSQGFGNTEAFF
11	TRBV11-2	-	-	TRBJ1-4	TGTGCCAGCAGCAGGAATGAAAAACTGTTTTTT	CASSRNEKLFF
11	TRBV28	-	-	TRBJ2-1	TGTGCCACGAGAAGGAGCAATGAGCAGTTCTTC	CATRRSNEQFF
11	TRBV20-1	-	-	TRBJ2-1	TGCAGTGCTAGTTCCGGGGGTGAGCAGTTCTTC	CSASSGGEQFF
14	TRBV7-9	-	-	TRBJ2-1	TGTGCCAGCAGCTTACGCAGACTGTACAATGAGCAGTTCTTC	CASSLRRLYNEQFF
15	TRBV5-1	once	TRBD1	TRBJ1-1	TGCGCCAGCAGCAAAACGACAGGGAAAAACACTGAAGCTTTCTTT	CASSKTTGKNTEAFF
14	TRBV29-1	-	TRBD2	TRBJ2-7	TGCAGCGCCTTGAGCGGGAGGGCCCTCTACGAGCAGTACTTC	CSALSGRALYEQYF
15	TRBV7-2	-	TRBD2	TRBJ2-3	TGTGCCAGCAGCAACCCTAGCGGGAGGACAGATACGCAGTATTTT	CASSNPSGRTDTQYF